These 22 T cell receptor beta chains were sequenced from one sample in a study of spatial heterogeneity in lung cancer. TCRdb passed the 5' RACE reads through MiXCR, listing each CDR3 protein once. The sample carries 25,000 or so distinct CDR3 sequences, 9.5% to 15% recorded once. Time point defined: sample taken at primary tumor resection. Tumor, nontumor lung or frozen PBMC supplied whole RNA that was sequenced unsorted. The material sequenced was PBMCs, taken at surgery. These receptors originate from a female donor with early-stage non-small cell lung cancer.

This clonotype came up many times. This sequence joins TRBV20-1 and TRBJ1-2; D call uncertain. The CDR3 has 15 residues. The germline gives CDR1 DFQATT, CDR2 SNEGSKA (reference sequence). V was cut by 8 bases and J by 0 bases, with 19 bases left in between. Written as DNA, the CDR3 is TGCAGTCCCCGGGAGGACGGTGGCCCTAACTATGGCTACACCTTC. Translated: CSPREDGGPNYGYTF.

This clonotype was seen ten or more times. Here the CDR3 DNA reads TGTGCCAGCACCCAAGGGGAAGGAGGCAATCAGCCCCAGCATTTT. Encoded protein: CASTQGEGGNQPQHF. The rearrangement links TRBV12-3 or TRBV12-4 to TRBJ1-5, with D tentatively TRBD1 (5 bases). Trimming removed 7 bases from V and 2 bases from J, with 15 bases in between. The CDR3 totals 15 residues.

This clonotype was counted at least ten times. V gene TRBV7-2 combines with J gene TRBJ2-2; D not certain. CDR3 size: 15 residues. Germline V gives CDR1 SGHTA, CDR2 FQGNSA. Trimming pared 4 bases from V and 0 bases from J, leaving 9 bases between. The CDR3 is CASSSYNANTGELFF. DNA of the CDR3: TGTGCCAGCAGCTCATATAACGCGAACACCGGGGAGCTGTTTTTT.

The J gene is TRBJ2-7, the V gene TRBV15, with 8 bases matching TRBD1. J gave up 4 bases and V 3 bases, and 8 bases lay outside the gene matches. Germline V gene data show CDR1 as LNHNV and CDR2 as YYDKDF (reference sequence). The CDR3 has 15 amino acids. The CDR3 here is CATSRDRDMLYEQYV. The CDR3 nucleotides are TGTGCCACCAGCAGGGACAGGGACATGCTTTACGAGCAGTACGTC.

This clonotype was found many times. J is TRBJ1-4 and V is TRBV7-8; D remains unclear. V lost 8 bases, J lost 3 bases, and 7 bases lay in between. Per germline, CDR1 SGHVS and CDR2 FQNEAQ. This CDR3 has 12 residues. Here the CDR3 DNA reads TGTGCCAGCGGGAGGGCTAATGAAAAACTGTTTTTT. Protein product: CASGRANEKLFF.

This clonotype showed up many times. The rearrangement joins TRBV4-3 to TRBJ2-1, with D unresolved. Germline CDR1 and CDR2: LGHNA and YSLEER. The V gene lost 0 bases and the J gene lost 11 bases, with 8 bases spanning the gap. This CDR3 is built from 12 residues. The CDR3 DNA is TGCGCCAGCAGCCAAGATCGGGTCCAGCAGTTCTTC. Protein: CASSQDRVQQFF.

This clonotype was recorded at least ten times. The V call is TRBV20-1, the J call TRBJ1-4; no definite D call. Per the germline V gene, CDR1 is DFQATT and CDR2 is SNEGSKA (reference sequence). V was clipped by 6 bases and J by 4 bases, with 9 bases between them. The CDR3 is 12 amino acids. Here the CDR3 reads CSAPGVNEKLFF. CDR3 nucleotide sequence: TGCAGTGCGCCAGGAGTTAATGAAAAACTGTTTTTT.

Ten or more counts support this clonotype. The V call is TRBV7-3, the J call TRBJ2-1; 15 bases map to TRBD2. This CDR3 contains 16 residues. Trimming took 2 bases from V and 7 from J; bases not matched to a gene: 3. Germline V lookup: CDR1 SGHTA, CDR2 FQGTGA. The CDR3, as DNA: TGTGCCAGCAGCTTATCCGGGACTAGCGGGGGGAATGAGCAGTTCTTC. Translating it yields CASSLSGTSGGNEQFF.

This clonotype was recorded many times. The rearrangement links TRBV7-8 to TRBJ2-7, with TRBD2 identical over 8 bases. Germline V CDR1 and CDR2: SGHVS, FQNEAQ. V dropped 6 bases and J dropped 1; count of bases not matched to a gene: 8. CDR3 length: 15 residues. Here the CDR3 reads CASSPAGTRSYEQYF. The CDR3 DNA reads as TGTGCCAGCAGTCCAGCCGGGACTAGGTCCTACGAGCAGTACTTC.

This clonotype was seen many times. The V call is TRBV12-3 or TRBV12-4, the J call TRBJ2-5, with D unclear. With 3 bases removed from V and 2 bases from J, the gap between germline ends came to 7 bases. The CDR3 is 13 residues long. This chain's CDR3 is CASSFGSQETQYF. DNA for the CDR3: TGTGCCAGCAGTTTTGGCAGTCAAGAGACCCAGTACTTC.

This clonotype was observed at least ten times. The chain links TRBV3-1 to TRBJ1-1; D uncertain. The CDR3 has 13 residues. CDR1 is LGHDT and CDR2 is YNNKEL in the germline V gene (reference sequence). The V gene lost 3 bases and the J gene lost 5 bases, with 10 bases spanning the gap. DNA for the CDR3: TGTGCCAGCAGCCACGGTCAGAGGACTGAAGCTTTCTTT. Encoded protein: CASSHGQRTEAFF.

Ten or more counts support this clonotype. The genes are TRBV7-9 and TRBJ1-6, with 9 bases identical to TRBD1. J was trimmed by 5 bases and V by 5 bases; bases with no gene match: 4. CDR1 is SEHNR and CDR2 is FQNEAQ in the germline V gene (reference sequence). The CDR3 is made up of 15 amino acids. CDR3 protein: CASSVGQGNNSPLHF. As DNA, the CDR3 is TGTGCCAGCAGCGTCGGACAGGGGAATAATTCACCCCTCCACTTT.

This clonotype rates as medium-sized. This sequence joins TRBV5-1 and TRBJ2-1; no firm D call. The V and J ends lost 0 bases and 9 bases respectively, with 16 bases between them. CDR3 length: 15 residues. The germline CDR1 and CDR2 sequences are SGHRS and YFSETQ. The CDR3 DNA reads TGCGCCAGCAGCTTGGGCGGCCCCCGCATAATTGAGCAGTTCTTC. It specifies CASSLGGPRIIEQFF.

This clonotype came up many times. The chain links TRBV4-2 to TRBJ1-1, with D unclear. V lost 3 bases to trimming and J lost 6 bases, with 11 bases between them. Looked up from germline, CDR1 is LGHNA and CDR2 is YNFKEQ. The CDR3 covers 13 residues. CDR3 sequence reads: CASSHYVGAEAFF. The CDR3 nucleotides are TGTGCCAGCAGCCATTATGTAGGCGCTGAAGCTTTCTTT.

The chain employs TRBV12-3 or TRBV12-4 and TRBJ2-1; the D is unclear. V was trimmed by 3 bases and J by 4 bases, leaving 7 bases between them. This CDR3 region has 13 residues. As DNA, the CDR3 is TGTGCCAGCAGTTTGGCAGTGTACAATGAGCAGTTCTTC. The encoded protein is CASSLAVYNEQFF.

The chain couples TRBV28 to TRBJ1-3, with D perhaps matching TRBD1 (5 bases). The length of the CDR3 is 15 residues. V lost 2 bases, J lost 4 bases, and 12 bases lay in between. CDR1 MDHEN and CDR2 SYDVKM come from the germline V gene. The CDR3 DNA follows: TGTGCCAGCAGTTTACCCCCTCGGGGGGGAAACACCATATATTTT. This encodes CASSLPPRGGNTIYF.

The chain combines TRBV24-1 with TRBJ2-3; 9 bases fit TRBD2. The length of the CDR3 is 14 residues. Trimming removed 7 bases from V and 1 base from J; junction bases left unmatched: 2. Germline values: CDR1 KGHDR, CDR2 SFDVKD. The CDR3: CATRTSGGTDTQYF. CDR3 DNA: TGTGCCACCAGGACTAGCGGTGGCACAGATACGCAGTATTTT.

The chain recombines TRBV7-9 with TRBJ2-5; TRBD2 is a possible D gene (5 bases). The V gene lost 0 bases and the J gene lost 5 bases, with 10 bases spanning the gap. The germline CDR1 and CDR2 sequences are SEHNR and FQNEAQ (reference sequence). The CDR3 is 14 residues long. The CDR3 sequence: CASSLAGVGETQYF. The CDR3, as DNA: TGTGCCAGCAGCTTAGCGGGAGTAGGGGAGACCCAGTACTTC.

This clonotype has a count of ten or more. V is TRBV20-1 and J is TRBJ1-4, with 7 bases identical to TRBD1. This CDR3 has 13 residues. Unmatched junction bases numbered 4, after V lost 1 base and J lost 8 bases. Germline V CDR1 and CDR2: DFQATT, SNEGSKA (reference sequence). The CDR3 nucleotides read TGCAGTGCTAGAGGACAGGGTAGGGAAAAACTGTTTTTT. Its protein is CSARGQGREKLFF.

CDR3 nucleotides: TGTGCCAGCAGTAGGACTAGCGGGAGAAACACCGGGGAGCTGTTTTTT. Translation: CASSRTSGRNTGELFF. The chain combines TRBV6-2 or TRBV6-3 with TRBJ2-2; 13 bases agree with TRBD2. The CDR3 covers 16 residues. The junction had 2 bases not matched to a gene; V was cut back by 5 bases and J by 2 bases. Germline CDR1 and CDR2: MNHEY and SVGEGT.

The CDR3 coding sequence is TGTGCCAGCAGTCCTGGGTCATACAATGAGCAGTTCTTC. It is translated as CASSPGSYNEQFF. The V call is TRBV7-3, the J call TRBJ2-1; D is uncertain. Germline CDR1 SGHTA, CDR2 FQGTGA. This CDR3 has 13 residues. Trimming stripped 6 bases from V and 4 bases from J, with 10 bases between.

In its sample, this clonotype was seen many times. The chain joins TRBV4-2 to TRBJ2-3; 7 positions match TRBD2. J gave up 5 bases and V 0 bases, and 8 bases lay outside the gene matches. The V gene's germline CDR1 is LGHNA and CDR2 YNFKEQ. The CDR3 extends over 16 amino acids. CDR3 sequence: CASSQDADGRQDTQYF. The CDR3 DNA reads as TGTGCCAGCAGCCAAGATGCGGACGGGAGGCAAGATACGCAGTATTTT.